This record looks at one TCR beta chain sequence and its context. Its antigen remains undetermined. Base-call qualities are not available, and no considerably larger clone is one nucleotide away. From the cysteine up to the phenylalanine, the CDR3 has a length of 12 residues. This entry keeps only the CDR3 DNA: 36 bases, framed from base 1. For CDR1 and CDR2, the germline V gene (reference sequence) lists SGHNT and YYREEE. V is cut by 1 base and J by 5 bases, and the space between the germline ends is 6 bases. The sample comes from a study of high-grade serous ovarian cancer treatment subgroups (dated by TCRdb to the early 2020s). About the investigation overall: Sequencing yielded a mean of roughly 14,000 reads and thousands of unique TCR beta rearrangements per sample. Of the roughly 30 patients in the cohort, around 10 had no residual disease after primary surgery (R0), around 10 were excellent NACT responders, and around 10 were poor NACT responders. The study examined TCR beta repertoires in high-grade serous ovarian cancer patients who were grouped under a laparoscopic triage algorithm by complete gross resection or by neoadjuvant chemotherapy response. In total there were under 100 samples, since every patient provided one primary tumor sample and two metastatic tumor samples.

Collection of tumor samples took place before definitive surgery or chemotherapy. Genomic DNA was extracted by the MD Anderson Biospecimen Extraction Resource, and TCR sequencing was done by the MD Anderson Cancer Genomics Laboratory. The approximately 100 tumor samples underwent high-throughput TCR profiling with ImmunoSEQ. The original pipeline was this. To measure repertoire diversity, the metrics used were richness (unique productive sequences), clonality, evenness and relatedness, and the Bhattacharyya coefficient was used to assess similarity between samples. A sensitivity analysis excluded TCRs with fewer than two reads and gave consistent conclusions. In its TCRdb copy, this immuneACCESS table keeps in-frame sequences only and misses some clones. Where compared with another copy, unresolved V genes explain less than half of these, and the others have no known cause. D and trimming come from the DNA, and the V and J calls and clone size come from that table. Counted in this sample were around 37,000 clones; roughly 83% of them appeared once. Approximately 3% of the sample comes from the top ten.

General study outcomes and caveats: Repertoire similarity between tumors of the same patient ranged 0.11 to 0.79, whereas almost no similarity was seen between different patients. The TCR repertoire analyses centered on CDR3, and CDR1 and CDR2 were not analyzed. Bulk tumor TCR sequencing lacked spatial information, limiting insight into HGSC tumor complexity and diversity. Neoantigen level correlated positively with TCR clonal relatedness, and copy number variation and mutation load from whole-genome sequencing showed a positive trend with TCR clonal relatedness.

Sequenced sample: tumor tissue. The sequence was obtained from a human donor with high-grade serous ovarian cancer. This receptor chain uses TRBV5-4 and TRBJ2-5, with the identity of the D gene unclear. At the DNA level, the sequence is TGTGCCAGCAGCTTGAATTTCGAGACCCAGTACTTC. Its coded protein is CASSLNFETQYF.